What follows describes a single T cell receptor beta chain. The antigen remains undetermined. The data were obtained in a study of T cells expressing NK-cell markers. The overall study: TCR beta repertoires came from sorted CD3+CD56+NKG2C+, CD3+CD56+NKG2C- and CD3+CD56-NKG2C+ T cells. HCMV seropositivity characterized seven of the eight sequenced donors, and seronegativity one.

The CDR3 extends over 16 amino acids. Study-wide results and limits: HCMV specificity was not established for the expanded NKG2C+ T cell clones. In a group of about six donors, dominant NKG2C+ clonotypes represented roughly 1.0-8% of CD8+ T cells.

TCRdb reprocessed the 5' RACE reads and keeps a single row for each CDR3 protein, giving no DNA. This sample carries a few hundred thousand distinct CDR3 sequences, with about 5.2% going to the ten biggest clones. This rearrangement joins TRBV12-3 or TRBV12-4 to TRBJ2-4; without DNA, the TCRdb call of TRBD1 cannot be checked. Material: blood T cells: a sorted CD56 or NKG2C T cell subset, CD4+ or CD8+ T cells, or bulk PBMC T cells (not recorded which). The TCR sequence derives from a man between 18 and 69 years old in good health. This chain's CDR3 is CASSLWGGAWKNIQYF.